The rows below give T cell receptor beta chains drawn from one sample of a study of T cells after yellow fever vaccination. Each CDR3 protein gets one entry after TCRdb re-called the 5' RACE reads with MiXCR. The table has 300,000 to 400,000 distinct CDR3 sequences, over 8% seen once; the top ten hold 18%. The sample consisted of PBMCs, taken on the day of the first yellow fever vaccination. The receptors were gathered from a man aged 18 to 30 who received the YFV17D yellow fever vaccine. Each CDR3 is given with its conserved first and last residue. D genes are given only for firm matches. Size is stated for part of the rows, as once, few or many counts, or as a class when the clone is expanded.

TRBJ2-3 | - | TRBV4-1 | - | TGCGCCAGCAGCCAAGTTAACCTCGTAGTCACAGATACGCAGTATTTT | CASSQVNLVVTDTQYF
TRBJ1-2 | - | TRBV10-2 | few | TGCGCCAGCAGCGCTTTGGATCGATATGGCTACACCTTC | CASSALDRYGYTF
TRBJ1-1 | - | TRBV20-1 | few | TGCAGTGCTAGAGATCTCTCGATCGTGGGAGAAGCTTTCTTT | CSARDLSIVGEAFF
TRBJ1-5 | TRBD1 | TRBV20-1 | few | TGCAGTGCTAGAGAGGGTAGTGGACAGGGGGATCAGCCCCAGCATTTT | CSAREGSGQGDQPQHF
TRBJ1-5 | - | TRBV12-3/TRBV12-4 | many | TGTGCCAGCACTGGACGGGGGGGTCAGCCCCAGCATTTT | CASTGRGGQPQHF
TRBJ2-5 | - | TRBV18 | few | TGTGCCAGCTCACGAAACCGGGACACCCAAGAGACCCAGTACTTC | CASSRNRDTQETQYF
TRBJ2-6 | TRBD1 | TRBV30 | few | TGTGCCAGGGGACAGGGCCGGCACTACTCTGGGGCCAACGTCCTGACTTTC | CARGQGRHYSGANVLTF
TRBJ2-1 | - | TRBV3-1 | few | TGTGCCAGCAGCAAGAGACAGTCCTACAATGAGCAGTTCTTC | CASSKRQSYNEQFF
TRBJ1-4 | - | TRBV24-1 | few | TGTGCCGAGAGGTTTAATGAAAAGCTGTTTTTT | CAERFNEKLFF
TRBJ1-1 | - | TRBV20-1 | few | TGCAGTGCTAGTCAGGCGCTTACTGAAGCTTTCTTT | CSASQALTEAFF
TRBJ2-7 | TRBD1 | TRBV2 | - | TGTGCCAGCAGTGAACGGACAGGGGTTTACTACGAGCAGTACTTC | CASSERTGVYYEQYF
TRBJ2-7 | TRBD2 | TRBV9 | - | TGTGCCAGCAGCGTAGGGGCAGGGGGACTAGCGAGACCCTACGAGCAGTACTTC | CASSVGAGGLARPYEQYF
TRBJ2-2 | TRBD2 | TRBV7-2 | - | TGTGCCAGCAGCTTAAATCGCGGGGGGGCTGGCGGGGAGCTGTTTTTT | CASSLNRGGAGGELFF
TRBJ2-7 | - | TRBV4-2 | - | TGTGCCAGCAGCGTGGGACTCCTCTACGAGCAGTACTTC | CASSVGLLYEQYF
TRBJ2-1 | - | TRBV5-1 | few | TGCGCCAGCAGCGAACCAACGAGGGGGAATTGGGTAGGTGAGCAGTTCTTC | CASSEPTRGNWVGEQFF
TRBJ2-5 | - | TRBV7-2 | many | TGTGCCAGCAGCTTAGGCAGACAAGAGACCCAGTACTTC | CASSLGRQETQYF
TRBJ1-6 | - | TRBV5-1 | - | TGCGCCAGCAGTCGGGGGAGAGGTGATTCACCCCTCCACTTT | CASSRGRGDSPLHF
TRBJ2-2 | - | TRBV7-6 | - | TGTGCCAGCAGCTTAGCAGGGGTCGGGACCGGGGAGCTGTTTTTT | CASSLAGVGTGELFF
TRBJ2-7 | - | TRBV20-1 | few | TGCAGTGCTAGACTCTATAACTCCTACGAGCAGTACTTC | CSARLYNSYEQYF
TRBJ2-1 | - | TRBV5-6 | few | TGTGCCAGCAGCTTTGGGGAGGCCTACAATGAGCAGTTCTTC | CASSFGEAYNEQFF
TRBJ2-5 | TRBD2 | TRBV7-2 | many | TGTGCCAGCAGCGGCGGGGGGGAGGCCCAGTACTTC | CASSGGGEAQYF
TRBJ1-1 | TRBD1 | TRBV12-3/TRBV12-4 | - | TGTGCCAGCAGTCCCCCCTTAGACAGGGCGGGAACTGAAGCTTTCTTT | CASSPPLDRAGTEAFF
TRBJ2-1 | TRBD2 | TRBV5-6 | few | TGTGCCAGCAGTTCAGCGGGGGGGCCCAATGAGCAGTTCTTC | CASSSAGGPNEQFF
TRBJ2-1 | TRBD1 | TRBV7-8 | few | TGTGCCAGCGGGTCCGGGACAGGGATGAGTGAGCAGTTCTTC | CASGSGTGMSEQFF
TRBJ2-1 | TRBD2 | TRBV10-1 | - | TGCGCCAGCAGTGAGACAAGACTAGCGGGGAGGCAGTTCTTC | CASSETRLAGRQFF
TRBJ1-1 | - | TRBV27 | once | TGTGCCAGCAGTTTATCAGGGGGGGGGGTTCTGAACACTGAAGCTTTCTTT | CASSLSGGGVLNTEAFF
TRBJ1-4 | - | TRBV30 | many | TGTGCCTGGAGCCCCGGCGGGTTAGAAAAACTGTTTTTT | CAWSPGGLEKLFF
TRBJ2-1 | TRBD2 | TRBV11-2 | - | TGTGCCAGCGGCCGGACTAGCGGGGGGGCTTACAATGTTCAGTTCTTC | CASGRTSGGAYNVQFF
TRBJ1-1 | - | TRBV15 | few | TGTGCCACCAGCAGAGATCTGACAAACACTGAAGCTTTCTTT | CATSRDLTNTEAFF
TRBJ1-4 | - | TRBV10-2 | few | TGCGCCAGCAGTGTCCAGGAGCCCTCCATTCTGTTTTTT | CASSVQEPSILFF
TRBJ2-2 | TRBD1 | TRBV7-2 | many | TGTGCCAGCAGCTTAGGAGGACAGGGGAACACCGGGGAGCTGTTTTTT | CASSLGGQGNTGELFF
TRBJ1-5 | TRBD1 | TRBV4-2 | many | TGTGCCAGCAGCCGAGACAGGGTGCAGCCCCAGCATTTT | CASSRDRVQPQHF
TRBJ2-1 | TRBD2 | TRBV3-1 | - | TGTGCCAGCAGCCAAGCTCTCGGGGGGGGGCTCTACAATGAGCAGTTCTTC | CASSQALGGGLYNEQFF
TRBJ1-6 | - | TRBV7-2 | few | TGTGCCAGCAGCTTAGCCCCCCCCAGGGCCAGCGTATCACCCCTCCACTTT | CASSLAPPRASVSPLHF
TRBJ1-1 | - | TRBV13 | few | TGTGCCAGCACTTTACAGGGTCTTGGGAGTGAAGCTTTCTTT | CASTLQGLGSEAFF
TRBJ2-3 | - | TRBV6-2/TRBV6-3 | - | TGTGCCAGCAGCCCGGGACCTGGCACAGATACGCAGTATTTT | CASSPGPGTDTQYF
TRBJ1-4 | TRBD1 | TRBV3-1 | few | TGTGCCAGCAGCCTTATACAGGGGAAACTGTTTTTT | CASSLIQGKLFF
TRBJ2-5 | - | TRBV5-1 | many | TGCGCCAGCAGCTCGTCAACTCGCGGGACCCAGTACTTC | CASSSSTRGTQYF
TRBJ2-7 | - | TRBV7-2 | - | TGTGCCAGCACCCTGTCCGTCGAGCAGTACTTC | CASTLSVEQYF
TRBJ2-2 | TRBD1 | TRBV18 | - | TGTGCCAGCTCACCCGGGACAGGAAAATTTGGCGGGGAGCTGTTTTTT | CASSPGTGKFGGELFF
TRBJ1-2 | - | TRBV12-3/TRBV12-4 | - | TGTGCCAGCAGCAAAAACGGAGGGGGATTCCATGGCTACACCTTC | CASSKNGGGFHGYTF
TRBJ2-7 | - | TRBV20-1 | few | TGCAGTGCTAGCTCCACCGTACTGCGGGCCGAGCAGTACTTC | CSASSTVLRAEQYF
TRBJ2-2 | - | TRBV9 | few | TGTGCCAGCAGCGCCGGTATTGGGGCGCGGGTCGGGGAGCTGTTTTTT | CASSAGIGARVGELFF
TRBJ1-1 | - | TRBV20-1 | many | TGCAGTGCTACCACCGACATGAACACTGAAGCTTTCTTT | CSATTDMNTEAFF
TRBJ1-3 | - | TRBV6-5 | few | TGTGCCAGCAGTTACTCAGGGGCAGGCCTCTCTGGAAACACCATATATTTT | CASSYSGAGLSGNTIYF
TRBJ2-7 | - | TRBV29-1 | - | TGCAGCGTTGCCGAGGACTACGAGCAGTACTTC | CSVAEDYEQYF
TRBJ1-2 | - | TRBV2 | few | TGTGCCAGCAGTATCCGGGAGGACTATGGCTACACCTTC | CASSIREDYGYTF
TRBJ2-2 | - | TRBV6-2/TRBV6-3 | many | TGTGCCAGCAGTTACGGGGGAATGAACACCGGGGAGCTGTTTTTT | CASSYGGMNTGELFF
TRBJ2-7 | - | TRBV6-5 | few | TGTGCCAGCACCGACAGTAGGTGGGAGCAGTACTTC | CASTDSRWEQYF
TRBJ1-1 | TRBD1 | TRBV7-2 | - | TGTGCCAGCAGCAATACCGGGACAGGGGCGAACACTGAAGCTTTCTTT | CASSNTGTGANTEAFF
TRBJ2-1 | - | TRBV19 | few | TGTGCCAGTAGTACTCCCTCCGATGAGCAGTTCTTC | CASSTPSDEQFF
TRBJ2-5 | - | TRBV15 | many | TGTGCCACCAGCAGAGGGGACTCCAAACAGCAAGAGACCCAGTACTTC | CATSRGDSKQQETQYF
TRBJ2-7 | - | TRBV12-3/TRBV12-4 | - | TGTGCCAGCAGTTTGGTGGTGGGCGAGCAGTACTTC | CASSLVVGEQYF
TRBJ1-6 | - | TRBV20-1 | - | TGCAGTGCTAGAACCAGTCGGGGGGGGCTAAGCTCCTATAATTCACCCCTCCACTTT | CSARTSRGGLSSYNSPLHF
TRBJ2-2 | - | TRBV4-3 | - | TGCGCCAGCAGCCAAGATAGCACTTTCCCCGGGGAGCTGTTTTTT | CASSQDSTFPGELFF